This T cell receptor beta chain was documented in a study of cytomegalovirus exposure and HLA in healthy donors (dated by TCRdb to between 2016 and 2019). Background on the whole study: According to an earlier analysis of 587 of the donors, 200 million or so T cells yielded 100 million or so unique TCR beta sequences and approximately 280 Gb of sequence data. An early release that covered some 640 HLA-typed donors contained about 300 gigabases of sequencing data and 70 million to 100 million unique TCR sequences. Of the roughly 410 genotyped donors, roughly 80% were placed in the genetic ancestry cluster associated with self-reported Caucasian donors. The study was designed to test whether signatures of past pathogen exposure could be identified by cataloging public T cell receptors. The study profiled the T cell repertoires of some 610 subjects by immunosequencing and related them to cytomegalovirus serostatus. A separate validation cohort of about 110 different subjects was used in addition to the 666-subject first cohort. High-throughput TCR immunosequencing, statistical association of individual TCRs with disease status, and machine learning were combined to predict cytomegalovirus infection status. A later analysis re-analyzed previously published TCR beta repertoires from about 600 donors and added high-resolution HLA genotyping to study TCR occurrence patterns. In the later analysis, no new phenotypic data were used to find candidate immune exposures; instead, reliance was placed on TCR beta sequences and their occurrence across donors. An earlier analysis of some 600 of the donors applied high-throughput TCR beta sequencing to assess whether each TCR beta V gene segment acted as functional or pseudogenic. Donor age, sex, ethnicity and CMV serostatus were compiled together with the repertoire data. A later genetic analysis used genome-wide SNP genotypes for 398 of the 666 donors, treating that subset as a discovery cohort. Every repertoire in the discovery cohort had been generated on one and the same sequencing platform. Class I and class II HLA loci were covered by the typing at four-digit resolution. The number of donors typed differed by locus, with about 629-640 for A, B, C, DRB1 and DQB1, 522 for DQA1, some 570 for DPA1, and some 440 for DPB1. Roughly 5 DR-DQ haplotypes were treated as single units for association and clustering because of strong linkage in the cohort. Across about 380 genotyped donors of the cohort, an average of approximately 240,000 unique TCR beta nucleotide sequences per donor were sequenced, and roughly 17% of those sequences were non-productive.

In total, 600 or so healthy bone marrow donors made up the cohort. Cohort members were all nominally healthy when sampled, although unrecorded immune exposures were likely present. The donor was CMV seronegative and belonged to the group of around 350 seronegative cohort members. A peripheral blood sample was provided by each donor, and peripheral blood mononuclear cells were used for TCR beta sequencing. Genomic DNA was extracted from the blood cell samples with the Qiagen DNeasy Blood Extraction Kit. V lost 5 bases and J lost 3 bases, and the count of bases not matched to a germline gene is 10. The germline V gene (reference sequence) specifies PRHDT as CDR1 and FYEKMQ as CDR2. Including the terminal cysteine and phenylalanine, the CDR3 comprises 17 residues. Of all the DNA, just the CDR3 is kept, 51 bases in frame from base 1. The library was obtained by the immunoSEQ multiplex PCR assay. For the multiplex PCR, a mixture combining 60 forward primers for TCR Vbeta segments and 13 reverse primers for TCR Jbeta segments was used. A multiplex PCR assay on genomic DNA amplified the CDR3 region of rearranged TCR beta genes. The Illumina HiSeq System was used to sequence the amplified TCR beta libraries as 87-base-pair reads. Under the source paper's analysis protocol: A later analysis counted approximately 76 million unique TCR beta chains across the 670 or so repertoires, and roughly 9.9 million of these chains were shared by at least two donors. A nearest-neighbor algorithm error-corrected the raw reads and collapsed the reads into unique sequences, merging closely related sequences to remove PCR and sequencing errors. CDR3 sequences were aligned to IMGT reference sequences to assign V, D and J gene segments. For a sequence to be retained, at least a six-nucleotide match to both a V gene segment and a J gene segment was required. Rearrangements were called productive when the CDR3 lacked stop codons and stayed in frame with V and J; all others were non-productive. Following IMGT convention, CDR3 was defined as the stretch from the second conserved V-encoded cysteine to the conserved J-encoded phenylalanine. Sequences without an unambiguous match to a single V gene segment were excluded from the earlier analysis of 450 to 650 of the donors. An earlier analysis of a few hundred of the donors called V segments functional above 56.7% productive rearrangements and segregating when the between-donor standard deviation exceeded 5%. To diagnose cytomegalovirus status from the catalog of TCR beta chain sequences, a statistical classification framework was built. In a later analysis, V and J genes were assigned by comparing TCR nucleotide sequences against IMGT/GENE-DB human TR gene sequences. In a later analysis, CDR3 sequences and most-parsimonious VDJ recombination scenarios were assigned using the TCRdist pipeline. A later analysis defined each TCR beta chain by its CDR3 amino acid sequence plus V-gene family, and excluded reads lacking a unique V-gene family. As a way to deal with suspected cross-contamination and a sequencing artifact, a later analysis dropped under 600 nucleotide sequences that were highly shared and had low generation probability. In a later analysis, a clonal expansion index for each public chain was calculated from normalized within-repertoire ranks of inferred template counts. In a later analysis, generation probabilities were computed using a VDJ recombination model fitted to out-of-frame rearrangements, and the results were checked against IGoR. In a later analysis, hypergeometric tests were used to score TCR-TCR, TCR-HLA and TCR-CMV co-occurrence, with a repertoire-size bias correction applied to TCR pairs. False discovery rates were estimated in a later analysis by permuting HLA or CMV assignments 20 times. In a later analysis, co-occurring TCRs were grouped using DBSCAN, and TCRdist sequence similarity was added for clustering within HLA-allele-positive subsets. Co-occurrence clustering excluded repertoires with fewer than 30,000 or more than 120,000 public chains, plus five with anomalous nucleotide sharing. The clones in this table, taken by TCRdb from immuneACCESS, are in-frame only. Not every clone is retained; where verified, under half of the shortfall comes from an unresolved V gene, and the cause of the rest is unknown. The V and J calls and clone size were taken over from that table, and D and trimming were inferred from the DNA. This sample has around 65,000 clones in its table, and 80% of those were observed once. The ten top clones hold around 4% of the sample.

With regard to this clone: The antigen it binds to is not known. The sample holds no much larger clone one base away, and base qualities are not on file.

Paper-wide results and their limitations: Correlated functional status among segregating V segments might reflect linkage disequilibrium, but an unknown experimental factor could not be ruled out. Presence/absence analyses assumed roughly uniform sequencing depth across donors, an assumption that may not hold. A later analysis found that HLA-associated TCR beta chains were more clonally expanded and had lower generation probabilities than equally common non-associated chains. The authors suggested that the approach could potentially be extended to other disease states and immunological phenotypes. V-gene and J-gene trimming of TCR beta chains was associated with a missense DCLRE1C variant in a later genetic analysis, and the association was replicated in an independent cohort. In a later analysis, several top co-occurrence clusters were reported to appear linked to parvovirus B19, influenza, CMV and Epstein-Barr virus. Assigning TCR associations to individual alleles was difficult when HLA alleles, especially DR and DQ, strongly co-occurred. In a later analysis, TCR association rates were found to vary across HLA loci, with the most associated TCRs seen for DRB1 alleles and the fewest for HLA-C alleles. A few of the identified cytomegalovirus-associated TCR beta chains were confirmed in vitro to be specific for cytomegalovirus antigens. At a false discovery rate of 0.05, a later analysis linked around 17,000 TCR beta sequences to specific HLA alleles. Most TCR sequences were seen in very few donors, while some public TCRs were found in many individuals. A further reported finding was that TCR beta sequences accurately predicted the HLA-A and HLA-B alleles for most subjects in the first cohort. Because the 87-base-pair reads could not distinguish some IMGT-functional V segments, including TRBV6-2 and TRBV6-3, those segments were excluded. In a later genetic analysis, fewer N-insertions in productive TCRs were reported among donors in an Asian-associated ancestry cluster than the roughly 670-donor mean. Because HLA typing was unavailable for some donors at each locus, only the typed subset was used in association tests. Immune exposure information for the cohort was limited to CMV serostatus. An earlier analysis of 587 of the donors showed that most TCR beta V segments appeared in productive rearrangements either about 87% or about 30% of the time, which broadly matched IMGT annotations. In this cohort, only TCR beta chains were sequenced, and detectable features were limited by the absence of alpha or paired-chain data. The classifier was reported to diagnose cytomegalovirus status with high specificity and sensitivity in both the original cohort and the validation cohort. Most CMV-associated TCR beta chains appeared to be HLA-restricted in a later analysis, and the HLA associations seemed to be driven largely by CMV exposure. The earlier analysis of 587 of the donors excluded 15 to 20 rarely observed V segments, including chromosome 9 orphons, because counts were too low. A total of roughly 160 TCR beta chains were listed by the study as associated with cytomegalovirus. A cluster of highly shared sequence variants was judged likely to represent a technical artifact of the sequencing pipeline.

This sequence uses TRBV13 and TRBJ2-3; the central 11 bases match TRBD2. The sample consisted of PBMCs. The sequence was collected from a woman aged 25 to 39 in good health and CMV-seronegative. This receptor has the CDR3 CASSPDHSGRATDTQYF. The DNA sequence is given as TGTGCCAGCAGCCCCGATCATAGCGGGAGGGCAACAGATACGCAGTATTTT.